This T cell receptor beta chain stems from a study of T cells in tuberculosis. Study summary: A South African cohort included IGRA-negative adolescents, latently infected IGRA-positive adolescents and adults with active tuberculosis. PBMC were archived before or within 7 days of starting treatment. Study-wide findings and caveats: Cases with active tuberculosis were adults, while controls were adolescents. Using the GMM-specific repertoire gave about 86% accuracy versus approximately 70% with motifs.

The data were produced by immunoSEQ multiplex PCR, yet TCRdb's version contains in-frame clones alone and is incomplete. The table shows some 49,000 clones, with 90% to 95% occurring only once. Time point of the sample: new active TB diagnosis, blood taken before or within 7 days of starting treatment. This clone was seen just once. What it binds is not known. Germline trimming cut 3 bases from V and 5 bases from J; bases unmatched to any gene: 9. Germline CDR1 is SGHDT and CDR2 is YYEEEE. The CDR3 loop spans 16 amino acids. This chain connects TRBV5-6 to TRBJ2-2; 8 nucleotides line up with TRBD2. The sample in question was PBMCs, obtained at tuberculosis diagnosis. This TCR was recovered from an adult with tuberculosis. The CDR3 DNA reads TGTGCCAGCAGCTACCCGGGACTAGAAGTGACCGGGGAGCTGTTTTTT. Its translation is CASSYPGLEVTGELFF.